Following are 27 T cell receptor beta chains from one sample sequenced in a study of monozygotic twins with inflammatory bowel disease. Using the 5' RACE reads, TCRdb records one entry per CDR3 protein without DNA. Found here are 300,000 to 400,000 distinct CDR3 sequences; the top ten clones hold around 2%. Material: blood. The receptors stem from a human donor with ulcerative colitis or Crohn's disease, or a healthy co-twin of an affected twin (not recorded which).

This chain joins TRBV29-1 and TRBJ2-7; TCRdb designates TRBD1, a call that cannot be tested without DNA. CDR3 length: 12 residues. Looked up from germline, CDR1 is SQVTM and CDR2 is ANQGSEA. CDR3: CSVATSGTEQYF.

J is TRBJ1-2 and V is TRBV4-3; TCRdb's D call, TRBD1, is unchecked because there is no DNA. This CDR3 is 18 amino acids long. Germline CDR1 reads LGHNA; CDR2 reads YSLEER. The CDR3 is CASSQTYLRDRIYYGYTF.

This chain connects TRBV4-3 to TRBJ1-1. The CDR3 covers 14 residues. Germline CDR1 is LGHNA and CDR2 is YSLEER. The CDR3: CASSPGEANTEAFF.

V usage is TRBV29-1 and J usage is TRBJ2-1; TCRdb selects TRBD1, and the lack of DNA leaves this call unchecked. This CDR3 contains 14 residues. Germline CDR1 is SQVTM and CDR2 is ANQGSEA. The CDR3 sequence is CSVDWTGQRNEQFF.

The rearrangement links TRBV7-2 to TRBJ2-4; the D call of TRBD2 rests on TCRdb alone, since no DNA is present to check it. The germline V gene encodes CDR1 SGHTA and CDR2 FQGNSA. The length of the CDR3 is 13 residues. The CDR3 region is CASSLPGTFPQYF. Supplemented by reference TRBV7-2 and TRBJ2-4, the full variable domain reads GAGVSQSPSNKVTEKGKDVELRCDPISGHTALYWYRQSLGQGLEFLIYFQGNSAPDKSGLPSDRFSAERTGGSVSTLTIQRTQQEDSAVYLCASSLPGTFPQYFGAGTRLSVL.

The CDR3 region is CASSFRTSGRYLNEQFF. The chain uses TRBV12-3 or TRBV12-4 and TRBJ2-1; absent DNA, TCRdb's TRBD2 call cannot be checked. This CDR3 has 17 amino acids.

The chain employs TRBV7-2 and TRBJ1-5; the TRBD1 assignment by TCRdb is unverifiable without DNA. This CDR3 spans 17 amino acids. Germline CDR1 SGHTA, CDR2 FQGNSA. CDR3 amino acids: CASSSTGGGWSNQPQHF.

This chain uses TRBV6-1 with TRBJ1-2; the D gene TCRdb calls, TRBD1, cannot be checked with no DNA. The CDR3 runs 16 residues. CDR1 and CDR2 (germline): MNHNS, SASEGT. CDR3 amino acids: CASSPRTPRGGAGYTF.

The chain carries TRBV11-1 and TRBJ2-7; there is no DNA to check the TCRdb D call of TRBD1. Germline V gives CDR1 SGHAT, CDR2 FQDESV (reference sequence). The CDR3 totals 13 residues. CDR3 protein: CASMGTLYYEQYF. Complete variable domain (other parts from reference TRBV11-1 and TRBJ2-7): EAEVAQSPRYKITEKSQAVAFWCDPISGHATLYWYRQILGQGPELLVQFQDESVVDDSQLPKDRFSAERLKGVDSTLKIQPAELGDSAMYLCASMGTLYYEQYFGPGTRLTVT.

The genes are TRBV7-3 and TRBJ2-7; TCRdb outputs TRBD2, but without DNA this stays unchecked. There are 13 residues in the CDR3. The germline V gene encodes CDR1 SGHTA and CDR2 FQGTGA. The CDR3 loop is CASSLPGTSVIYF. Drawing the rest from reference TRBV7-3 and TRBJ2-7, the complete variable domain is GAGVSQTPSNKVTEKGKYVELRCDPISGHTALYWYRQSLGQGPEFLIYFQGTGAADDSGLPNDRFFAVRPEGSVSTLKIQRTERGDSAVYLCASSLPGTSVIYFGPGTRLTVT.

This chain links TRBV10-1 with TRBJ2-2. Germline loops: CDR1 WNHNN, CDR2 SYGVQD (reference sequence). CDR3 length: 13 amino acids. The CDR3 loop is CASSRQAGGELFF.

The chain has TRBV4-3 and TRBJ2-3; TCRdb calls TRBD1, which cannot be checked without DNA. The CDR3 consists of 13 residues. Germline CDR1 reads LGHNA; CDR2 reads YSLEER. The CDR3 spells CASSLPGASTQYF.

This chain connects TRBV27 to TRBJ2-7; absent DNA, TCRdb's TRBD2 call cannot be checked. The CDR3 is 14 residues long. Germline lookup yields CDR1 MNHEY and CDR2 SMNVEV (reference sequence). The CDR3 here is CASSRGLAGLEQYF.

The chain carries TRBV7-2 and TRBJ1-5. Looked up from germline, CDR1 is SGHTA and CDR2 is FQGNSA. This CDR3 region has 16 residues. The CDR3 here is CASSLVYEAGRQPQHF.

The chain recombines TRBV30 with TRBJ1-5. The CDR3 loop spans 13 amino acids. CDR1 and CDR2 from the germline V gene are GTSNPN and SVGIG (reference sequence). The CDR3 loop reads CAWSAGFDQPQHF.

The chain combines TRBV20-1 with TRBJ2-2; the TRBD1 assignment by TCRdb is unverifiable without DNA. Germline V gene data show CDR1 as DFQATT and CDR2 as SNEGSKA (reference sequence). The CDR3 has 13 residues. The CDR3 is CSASGGATGELFF.

This chain joins TRBV13 and TRBJ2-5; absent DNA, TCRdb's TRBD1 call cannot be checked. The CDR3 covers 12 residues. CDR1 is PRHDT and CDR2 is FYEKMQ in the germline V gene (reference sequence). This CDR3 reads CASRTGGETQYF.

The chain couples TRBV4-1 to TRBJ2-5; TCRdb reports TRBD1, a call that lacks DNA to check it against. CDR3 length: 16 residues. Germline V CDR1 and CDR2: MGHRA, YSYEKL. CDR3 region: CASSETGSVRGETQYF.

V gene TRBV28 combines with J gene TRBJ1-2; the D call of TRBD1 rests on TCRdb alone, since no DNA is present to check it. The CDR3 has 13 amino acids. The germline CDR1 and CDR2 sequences are MDHEN and SYDVKM. This CDR3 reads CASSTDRDYGYTF.

The chain is built from TRBV12-3 or TRBV12-4 and TRBJ2-7; TCRdb's D call, TRBD1, is unchecked because there is no DNA. There are 14 residues in the CDR3. CDR3: CASSPGSSSYEQYF.

V and J are TRBV30 and TRBJ1-3. The CDR3 is 15 residues long. CDR1 and CDR2 from the germline V gene are GTSNPN and SVGIG (reference sequence). The CDR3 sequence is CAWSVGYETSDTIYF.

This chain links TRBV3-1 with TRBJ2-7. This CDR3 is built from 15 residues. In germline, CDR1 is LGHDT, CDR2 YNNKEL (reference sequence). Here the CDR3 reads CASSQDLRLSYEQYF.

The CDR3 here is CASSHLGAGGINEQFF. This chain uses TRBV7-2 with TRBJ2-1; the D call from TCRdb, TRBD1, cannot be confirmed without DNA. Germline V gene sequence: CDR1 SGHTA, CDR2 FQGNSA. The CDR3 has 16 amino acids. Full variable domain (outside the CDR3, taken from reference TRBV7-2 and TRBJ2-1): GAGVSQSPSNKVTEKGKDVELRCDPISGHTALYWYRQSLGQGLEFLIYFQGNSAPDKSGLPSDRFSAERTGGSVSTLTIQRTQQEDSAVYLCASSHLGAGGINEQFFGPGTRLTVL.

The chain carries TRBV12-3 or TRBV12-4 and TRBJ2-6; TCRdb calls TRBD2, which cannot be checked without DNA. The CDR3 has 15 amino acids. The CDR3 here is CASRSGGSGANVLTF.

The genes are TRBV7-2 and TRBJ2-3; the D call of TRBD2 rests on TCRdb alone, since no DNA is present to check it. The CDR3 has 16 amino acids. From germline, CDR1 is SGHTA and CDR2 FQGNSA. The CDR3 spells CASSLDLAGPPDTQYF. Supplemented by reference TRBV7-2 and TRBJ2-3, the full variable domain reads GAGVSQSPSNKVTEKGKDVELRCDPISGHTALYWYRQSLGQGLEFLIYFQGNSAPDKSGLPSDRFSAERTGGSVSTLTIQRTQQEDSAVYLCASSLDLAGPPDTQYFGPGTRLTVL.

The chain combines TRBV18 with TRBJ2-3; TCRdb's D call of TRBD2 is untestable without DNA. Germline CDR1 and CDR2: KGHSH and LQKENI. The CDR3 has 13 residues. CDR3 sequence reads: CASSLQATDTQYF.

The chain recombines TRBV10-3 with TRBJ2-7; TCRdb calls TRBD1, which cannot be checked without DNA. The CDR3 runs 16 residues. Germline V gene data show CDR1 as ENHRY and CDR2 as SYGVKD. The CDR3 here is CAISEPVSSGAYEQYF.